The T cell receptor beta chain under discussion was sequenced for a study of T cell changes during pregnancy in multiple sclerosis. Sequencing used immunoSEQ multiplex PCR; TCRdb keeps in-frame clones, though not all of them. Among some 110,000 clones listed, about 90% were seen once. The CDR3 contains 14 residues. The V gene lost 7 bases and the J gene lost 6 bases, with 13 bases spanning the gap. Germline-derived CDR1 and CDR2 are LNHDA and SQIVND (reference sequence). The chain carries TRBV19 and TRBJ1-6; D ambiguous. Specimen: peripheral blood, collected before pregnancy. This receptor was taken from a female donor with multiple sclerosis, enrolled in a pregnancy study. This CDR3 reads CASTPAGSNSPLHF. CDR3 DNA sequence: TGTGCCAGTACCCCGGCGGGGTCTAATTCACCCCTCCACTTT.